A single sample is the source of the 26 T cell receptor beta chains below, sequenced in a study of shared clonotypes between healthy human individuals. Naive CD8 cells lacked CD45RO and underwent positive selection for CCR7, leaving out terminally differentiated effector memory CD45RA+ cells. TCRdb keeps only in-frame clones here, not all; method: immunoSEQ multiplex PCR. The table shows about 750,000 clones, with nearly 95% occurring only once. Sequencing was carried out using naive CD8+ T cells sorted from blood. The receptors shown here come from a man aged 30 to 45 in good health.

The chain combines TRBV7-2 with TRBJ2-1; D may be TRBD2 (5 bases). The V gene lost 2 bases and the J gene lost 5 bases, with 7 bases spanning the gap. CDR1 is SGHTA, CDR2 FQGNSA, per germline. This CDR3 region has 13 residues. CDR3 sequence: CASSLLLDNEQFF. CDR3 DNA: TGTGCCAGCAGCTTACTACTAGACAATGAGCAGTTCTTC. Filled out from reference TRBV7-2 and TRBJ2-1, the complete variable domain reads GAGVSQSPSNKVTEKGKDVELRCDPISGHTALYWYRQSLGQGLEFLIYFQGNSAPDKSGLPSDRFSAERTGGSVSTLTIQRTQQEDSAVYLCASSLLLDNEQFFGPGTRLTVL.

The gene calls are TRBV4-1 and TRBJ1-2; D call uncertain. Trimming shortened V by 0 bases and J by 10 bases, and 9 bases separated the two germline ends. The CDR3 spans 12 residues. The germline gives CDR1 MGHRA, CDR2 YSYEKL. The CDR3 spells CASSQDSILYTF. CDR3 DNA sequence: TGCGCCAGCAGCCAAGATAGTATCCTCTACACCTTC.

The rearrangement uses TRBV5-1 and TRBJ2-1; D gene uncertain. Trimming left V 4 bases short and J 5 bases short, with 10 bases between. The germline V gene encodes CDR1 SGHRS and CDR2 YFSETQ. This CDR3 spans 13 amino acids. The CDR3 region has the DNA TGCGCCAGCAGCCACTACTGGCACAATGAGCAGTTCTTC. The encoded protein is CASSHYWHNEQFF.

The J gene is TRBJ2-3, the V gene TRBV7-8; D may match TRBD1 or TRBD2 (5 bases each). V was clipped by 3 bases and J by 6 bases, with 16 bases between them. Germline assignment: CDR1 SGHVS and CDR2 FQNEAQ. The CDR3 extends over 15 amino acids. CDR3 sequence reads: CASSFPGGMGDTQYF. CDR3 DNA: TGTGCCAGCAGCTTCCCTGGGGGTATGGGGGATACGCAGTATTTT.

The CDR3 spells CASSLPHGLALDQETQYF. The DNA of the CDR3 is TGTGCCAGCAGTCTTCCTCATGGACTAGCGCTAGACCAAGAGACCCAGTACTTC. The chain has TRBV28 and TRBJ2-5, with TRBD2 identical over 9 bases. J was trimmed by 0 bases and V by 5 bases; bases with no gene match: 13. Germline CDR1 reads MDHEN; CDR2 reads SYDVKM. This CDR3 has 18 amino acids.

The genes are TRBV27 and TRBJ2-1; D remains ambiguous. There are 13 residues in the CDR3. Per germline, CDR1 MNHEY and CDR2 SMNVEV (reference sequence). V was trimmed by 2 bases and J by 8 bases, leaving 10 bases between them. CDR3 DNA sequence: TGTGCCAGCAGTTTACGACAATATGATGAGCAGTTCTTC. Translating it yields CASSLRQYDEQFF.

With regard to this clone: Different DNA sequences within this sample yield the same CDR3. V and J are TRBV19 and TRBJ2-7; 7 positions match TRBD2. CDR1 is LNHDA and CDR2 is SQIVND in the germline V gene (reference sequence). The V gene end was trimmed by 3 bases and the J gene end by 1 base; junction bases not matched to a gene: 6. The CDR3 sequence is 15 residues long. The CDR3 DNA is TGTGCCAGTAGTATTGGCGGGAGTTCGTCCTACGAGCAGTACTTC. It encodes CASSIGGSSSYEQYF.

The chain has TRBV7-8 and TRBJ2-3; the D gene is possibly TRBD1 (5 bases). V lost 5 bases to trimming and J lost 2 bases, with 11 bases between them. This CDR3 has 14 amino acids. CDR1 is SGHVS and CDR2 is FQNEAQ in the germline V gene. The CDR3 nucleotides read TGTGCCAGCAGCCACTCAGGGAACACAGATACGCAGTATTTT. It yields the protein CASSHSGNTDTQYF.

This chain joins TRBV6-6 and TRBJ2-3; no firm D call. Between the trimmed V and J ends, which lost 7 bases and 0 bases, there was a span of 8 bases. The CDR3 consists of 13 residues. Germline V gene lookup returns CDR1 MNHNY and CDR2 SVGAGI (reference sequence). CDR3 loop: CASMVMSTDTQYF. Written as DNA, the CDR3 is TGTGCCAGCATGGTGATGAGCACAGATACGCAGTATTTT.

This chain connects TRBV7-9 to TRBJ2-3; TRBD2 matches at 8 bases. CDR1 is SEHNR, CDR2 FQNEAQ, per germline (reference sequence). There are 15 residues in the CDR3. The V and J ends lost 1 base and 5 bases, in that order; junction bases with no gene match: 5. The CDR3 DNA reads TGTGCCAGCAGCTTAGTGGTAGCGGGACTAGATACGCAGTATTTT. Its protein product is CASSLVVAGLDTQYF.

The V call is TRBV5-1, the J call TRBJ2-5; the match to TRBD2 covers 11 bases. Germline CDR1 reads SGHRS; CDR2 reads YFSETQ. The length of the CDR3 is 18 residues. V trimming: 5 bases; J trimming: 5 bases; junction bases outside the gene matches: 17. CDR3 amino acids: CASSAAVAGGSLFETQYF. In nucleotides, the CDR3 is TGCGCCAGCAGTGCGGCGGTAGCGGGAGGGTCGCTCTTCGAGACCCAGTACTTC.

The gene calls are TRBV5-1 and TRBJ2-7; D possibly matches TRBD1 or TRBD2 (5 bases each). Germline V CDR1 and CDR2: SGHRS, YFSETQ. The CDR3 spans 14 residues. Trimming stripped 4 bases from V and 2 bases from J, with 13 bases between. The CDR3 loop reads CASSVRDGAYEQYF. The CDR3 DNA reads TGCGCCAGCAGCGTCCGGGACGGAGCCTACGAGCAGTACTTC.

Only one count was recorded for this clone. The chain employs TRBV5-1 and TRBJ1-4; D remains unclear. Trimming removed 1 base from V and 0 bases from J, with 7 bases in between. Germline V lookup: CDR1 SGHRS, CDR2 YFSETQ. CDR3 length: 15 amino acids. The chain's CDR3 is CASSLKGSTNEKLFF. The CDR3, as DNA: TGCGCCAGCAGCTTGAAGGGCTCAACTAATGAAAAACTGTTTTTT.

V gene TRBV11-3 combines with J gene TRBJ2-7, with D hard to call. Germline V lookup: CDR1 SGHNT, CDR2 YENEEA. Deletions cut 8 bases from V and 0 bases from J, with 11 bases between. CDR3 length equals 13 residues. The CDR3 loop reads CASSGRNSYEQYF. The CDR3 bases are TGTGCCAGCTCCGGACGGAACTCCTACGAGCAGTACTTC.

The chain uses TRBV6-1 and TRBJ2-7; the D gene is possibly TRBD2 (5 bases). Trimming shortened V by 4 bases and J by 3 bases, and 16 bases separated the two germline ends. This CDR3 region has 15 residues. The germline gives CDR1 MNHNS, CDR2 SASEGT. The CDR3 region has the DNA TGTGCCAGCAGTGTGGACTGGAACCCCTACTACGAGCAGTACTTC. Its protein is CASSVDWNPYYEQYF.

The chain couples TRBV7-9 to TRBJ2-1, with 7 nucleotides matching TRBD1. The CDR3 extends over 15 amino acids. Germline CDR1 reads SEHNR; CDR2 reads FQNEAQ (reference sequence). V dropped 4 bases and J dropped 6; count of bases not matched to a gene: 9. CDR3 residues: CASSSPTGKGNEQFF. The CDR3 DNA is TGTGCCAGCAGCTCGCCGACAGGGAAGGGCAATGAGCAGTTCTTC.

This rearrangement joins TRBV6-1 to TRBJ1-1; D is ambiguous. The CDR3 contains 13 residues. Trimming removed 4 bases from V and 6 bases from J, with 12 bases in between. Germline V gives CDR1 MNHNS, CDR2 SASEGT. CDR3 loop: CASSVGSRAEAFF. The CDR3 DNA reads TGTGCCAGCAGTGTTGGGTCGAGGGCTGAAGCTTTCTTT.

This clone has only one observation. The gene calls are TRBV7-8 and TRBJ2-3; no definite D call. The CDR3 extends over 17 amino acids. V was pared by 3 bases and J by 0 bases, with 16 bases between. Germline values: CDR1 SGHVS, CDR2 FQNEAQ. The CDR3 loop reads CASSFRSIYTSTDTQYF. The CDR3 region has the DNA TGTGCCAGCAGCTTCCGATCAATTTACACTAGCACAGATACGCAGTATTTT.

This chain uses TRBV5-1 with TRBJ2-2; 9 positions match TRBD2. Unmatched junction bases numbered 4, after V lost 0 bases and J lost 1 base. The CDR3 runs to 17 residues. Germline lookup yields CDR1 SGHRS and CDR2 YFSETQ. The CDR3 here is CASSLVLAGLNTGELFF. CDR3 sequence (DNA): TGCGCCAGCAGCTTGGTACTAGCGGGCCTGAACACCGGGGAGCTGTTTTTT.

The J gene is TRBJ2-4, the V gene TRBV7-9, with 8 bases fitting TRBD1. J lost 7 bases, V lost 5 bases, and 7 bases had no gene match. The CDR3 consists of 14 residues. Germline CDR1 and CDR2: SEHNR and FQNEAQ (reference sequence). CDR3 in amino acids: CASSGNGQGNIQYF. Here the CDR3 DNA reads TGTGCCAGCAGCGGAAACGGACAGGGTAACATTCAGTACTTC.

The CDR3 loop reads CASSHPELAVKKQTYF. DNA of the CDR3: TGCGCCAGCAGCCACCCCGAACTAGCGGTTAAAAAACAGACGTACTTC. The V gene is TRBV4-1, the J gene TRBJ2-4; 8 bases fit TRBD2. The length of the CDR3 is 16 residues. Losses at the gene ends were 3 bases for V and 15 bases for J; bases not matched to a gene: 19. The germline gives CDR1 MGHRA, CDR2 YSYEKL.

The chain carries TRBV16 and TRBJ1-2; D ambiguous. V lost 0 bases, J lost 1 base, and 3 bases lay in between. Germline CDR1 KGHSY, CDR2 FQNENV. This CDR3 contains 13 residues. For the CDR3, the DNA is TGTGCCAGCAGCCAATCAGTTAACTATGGCTACACCTTC. Its translation: CASSQSVNYGYTF.

V gene TRBV9 combines with J gene TRBJ2-2; TRBD1 aligns across 9 bases. The trim removed 5 bases at V and 6 bases at J, leaving 2 bases unmatched. The germline V gene encodes CDR1 SGDLS and CDR2 YYNGEE. The CDR3 loop spans 13 amino acids. The CDR3 DNA is TGTGCCAGCAGGGGGACAGGGTCCGGGGAGCTGTTTTTT. Translating it yields CASRGTGSGELFF.

A word on this clone: The sample has other DNA sequences that encode this CDR3 too. The rearrangement uses TRBV7-9 and TRBJ1-1; no clear D gene. V was clipped by 0 bases and J by 1 base, with 9 bases between them. The germline V gene encodes CDR1 SEHNR and CDR2 FQNEAQ (reference sequence). CDR3 length equals 15 residues. CDR3 sequence: CASSLALGKNTEAFF. The CDR3 DNA follows: TGTGCCAGCAGCTTAGCTCTGGGCAAGAACACTGAAGCTTTCTTT.

This rearrangement joins TRBV9 to TRBJ2-3; D gene ambiguous. Germline values: CDR1 SGDLS, CDR2 YYNGEE. The V end was cut by 0 bases, the J end by 2 bases, with 7 bases between. The CDR3 has 14 amino acids. The CDR3 region has the DNA TGTGCCAGCAGCGTAGTCGCTTTCACAGATACGCAGTATTTT. Translating it yields CASSVVAFTDTQYF.

The CDR3 bases are TGTGCCAGCAGTTTAAGCGGGCCGACCTACTCTGGAAACACCATATATTTT. This codes for CASSLSGPTYSGNTIYF. The rearrangement links TRBV27 to TRBJ1-3; D is ambiguous. The CDR3 extends over 17 amino acids. V dropped 2 bases and J dropped 0 bases, with 14 bases sitting between them. Looked up from germline, CDR1 is MNHEY and CDR2 is SMNVEV (reference sequence).